This TCR beta chain was recorded in a study of identical twins. Study-level findings and limits: Models came in too low on out-of-frame TCR alpha sharing in monozygotic twins. Zero-insertion findings could be partly confounded by invariant cells (MAIT and iNKT cells).

A universal primer site arose from template switching, and cDNA bore unique molecular identifiers. TCRdb re-derived calls from the 5' RACE reads in MiXCR, one entry per CDR3 protein. The sample lists 250,000 or so distinct CDR3 sequences, roughly 13% occurring once. V was pared by 2 bases and J by 8 bases, with 12 bases between. The CDR3 is 13 amino acids. As for this clonotype: Its antigen is currently unknown.

The same data also contributed to another study, on yellow fever vaccine responses in identical twins.

Sequenced material: memory (CD45RO+) T cells sorted from blood. The clonotype originates from a woman under 30 in good health. This chain joins TRBV12-3 or TRBV12-4 and TRBJ1-2; tentatively, D is TRBD1 (5 bases). CDR3 bases: TGTGCCAGCAGTTTAAAGGGACTGGGAGGCTACACCTTC. It is translated as CASSLKGLGGYTF.